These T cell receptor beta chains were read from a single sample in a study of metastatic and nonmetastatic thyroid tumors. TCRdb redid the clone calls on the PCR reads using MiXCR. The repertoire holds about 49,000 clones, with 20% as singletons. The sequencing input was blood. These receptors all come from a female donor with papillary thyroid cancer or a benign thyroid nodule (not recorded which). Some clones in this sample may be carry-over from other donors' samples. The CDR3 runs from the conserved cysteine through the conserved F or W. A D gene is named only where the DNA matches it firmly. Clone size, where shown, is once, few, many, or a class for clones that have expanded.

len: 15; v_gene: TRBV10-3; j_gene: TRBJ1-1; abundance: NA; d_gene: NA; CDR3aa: CAISESAGMNTEGFF; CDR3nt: TGTGCCATCAGTGAGTCGGCAGGAATGAACACTGAAGGATTCTTT
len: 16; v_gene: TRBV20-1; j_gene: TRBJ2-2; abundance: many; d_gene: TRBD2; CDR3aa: CSASGTSGSVTGELFF; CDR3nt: TGCAGTGCTAGCGGGACTAGCGGGAGTGTCACCGGGGAGCTGTTTTTT
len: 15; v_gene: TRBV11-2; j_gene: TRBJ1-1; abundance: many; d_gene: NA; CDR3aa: CASSLVNGVNTEAFF; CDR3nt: TGTGCCAGCAGCTTAGTTAACGGAGTGAACACTGAAGCTTTCTTT
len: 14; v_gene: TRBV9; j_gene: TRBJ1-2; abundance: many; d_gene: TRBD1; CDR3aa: CASSAGVGDSGYTF; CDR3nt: TGTGCCAGCAGCGCCGGGGTGGGGGACAGTGGCTACACCTTC
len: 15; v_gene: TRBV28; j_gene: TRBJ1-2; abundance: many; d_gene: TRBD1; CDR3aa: CASSFPPRTGYGYTF; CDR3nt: TGTGCCAGCAGTTTCCCTCCTCGGACAGGTTATGGCTACACCTTC
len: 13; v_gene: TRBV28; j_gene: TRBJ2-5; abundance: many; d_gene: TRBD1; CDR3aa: CASSPGQGETQYF; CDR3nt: TGTGCCAGCAGTCCGGGACAGGGGGAGACCCAGTACTTC
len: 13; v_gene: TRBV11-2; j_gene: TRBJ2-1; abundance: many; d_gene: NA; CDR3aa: CASSLGSGNEQFF; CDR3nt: TGTGCCAGCAGCTTGGGTAGCGGCAATGAGCAGTTCTTC
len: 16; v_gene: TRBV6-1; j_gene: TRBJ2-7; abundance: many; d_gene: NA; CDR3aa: CASTRGSGGSSYEQYF; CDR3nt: TGTGCCAGCACCCGGGGAAGCGGTGGGAGCTCCTACGAGCAGTACTTC
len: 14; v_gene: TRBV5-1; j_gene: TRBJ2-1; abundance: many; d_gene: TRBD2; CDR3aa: CATQWIAGGNEQFF; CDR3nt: TGCGCCACCCAATGGATAGCGGGAGGAAATGAGCAGTTCTTC
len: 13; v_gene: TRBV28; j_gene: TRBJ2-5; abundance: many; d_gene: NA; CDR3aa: CASSLSGPKTQYF; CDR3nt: TGTGCCAGCAGTTTATCAGGGCCAAAGACCCAGTACTTC
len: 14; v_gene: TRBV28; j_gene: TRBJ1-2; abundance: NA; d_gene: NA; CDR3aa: CASSLVGPGYVYTF; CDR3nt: NA
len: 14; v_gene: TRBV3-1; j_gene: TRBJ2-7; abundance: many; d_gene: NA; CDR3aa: CASSLGTGPYEQYF; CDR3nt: TGTGCCAGCAGCCTTGGGACGGGCCCTTACGAGCAGTACTTC
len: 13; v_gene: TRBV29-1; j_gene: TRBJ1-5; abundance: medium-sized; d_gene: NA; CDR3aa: CSVGRAENQPQHF; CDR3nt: TGCAGCGTTGGCAGGGCAGAGAATCAGCCCCAGCATTTT
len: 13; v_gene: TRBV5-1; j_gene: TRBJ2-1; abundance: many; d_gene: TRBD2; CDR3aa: CASNYGRNNEQFF; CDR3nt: TGCGCCAGCAACTACGGGAGGAACAATGAGCAGTTCTTC
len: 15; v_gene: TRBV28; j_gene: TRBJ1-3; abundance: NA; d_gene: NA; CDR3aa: CASSLQGSRGSTIYF; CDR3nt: TGTGCCAGCAGTTTACAGGGGTCGCGTGGAAGCACCATATATTTT
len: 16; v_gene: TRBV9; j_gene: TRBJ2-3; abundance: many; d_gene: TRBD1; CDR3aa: CASSSRGTGGPDTQYF; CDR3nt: TGTGCCAGCAGTTCCCGCGGGACAGGGGGCCCAGATACGCAGTATTTT
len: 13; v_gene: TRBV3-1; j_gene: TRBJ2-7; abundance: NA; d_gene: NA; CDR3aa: CASSLQGCYEQYF; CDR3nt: TGTGCCAGCAGCCTACAGGGATGCTACGAGCAGTACTTC
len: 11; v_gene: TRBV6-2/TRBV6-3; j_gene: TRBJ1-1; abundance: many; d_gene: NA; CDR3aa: CASILQGMAFF; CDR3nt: TGTGCCAGCATTTTACAGGGAATGGCTTTCTTT
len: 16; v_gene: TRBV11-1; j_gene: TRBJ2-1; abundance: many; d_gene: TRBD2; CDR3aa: CASTYQTSGAYNEQFF; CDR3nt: TGTGCCAGCACCTACCAGACTAGCGGGGCCTACAATGAGCAGTTCTTC
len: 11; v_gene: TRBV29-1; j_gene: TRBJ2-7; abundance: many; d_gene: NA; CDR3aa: CSVYQFYEQYF; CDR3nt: TGCAGCGTTTATCAGTTCTACGAGCAGTACTTC
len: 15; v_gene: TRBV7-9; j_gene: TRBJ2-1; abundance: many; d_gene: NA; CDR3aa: CASSLGQNVAYEQFF; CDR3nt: TGTGCCAGCAGCTTAGGGCAGAATGTTGCTTATGAGCAGTTCTTC
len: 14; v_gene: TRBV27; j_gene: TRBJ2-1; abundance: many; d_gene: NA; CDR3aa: CANTGCLFYNEQFF; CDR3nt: TGTGCCAATACAGGGTGCCTATTCTACAATGAGCAGTTCTTC
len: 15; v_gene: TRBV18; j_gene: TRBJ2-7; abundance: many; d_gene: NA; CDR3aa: CASSPTAGTSYEQYF; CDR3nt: TGTGCCAGCTCACCTACTGCGGGAACGTCCTACGAGCAGTACTTC
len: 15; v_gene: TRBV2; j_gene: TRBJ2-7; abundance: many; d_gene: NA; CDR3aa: CASRGNRGGWDEQYF; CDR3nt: TGTGCCAGCCGGGGCAACAGGGGGGGTTGGGACGAGCAGTACTTC
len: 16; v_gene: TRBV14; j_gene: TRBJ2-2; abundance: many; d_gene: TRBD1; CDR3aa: CASSQDRGLGTGELFF; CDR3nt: TGTGCCAGCAGCCAAGACAGGGGGCTTGGCACCGGGGAGCTGTTTTTT
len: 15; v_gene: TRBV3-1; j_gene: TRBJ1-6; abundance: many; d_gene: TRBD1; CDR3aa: CASSPGTAYNSPLHF; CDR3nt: TGTGCCAGCAGCCCCGGGACAGCTTATAATTCACCCCTCCACTTT
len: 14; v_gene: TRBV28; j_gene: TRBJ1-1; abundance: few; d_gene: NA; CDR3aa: CVSILEGRGTEAFF; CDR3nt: TGTGTCAGCATCCTAGAAGGCCGGGGCACTGAAGCTTTCTTT
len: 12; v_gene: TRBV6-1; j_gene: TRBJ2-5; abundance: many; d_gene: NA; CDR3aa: CASSLVGETQYF; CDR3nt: TGTGCCAGCAGTTTAGTCGGGGAGACCCAGTACTTC
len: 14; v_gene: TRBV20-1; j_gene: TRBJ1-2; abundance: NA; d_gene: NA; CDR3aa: CSARDRSDYYGYTF; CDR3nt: TGCAGTGCTAGAGATCGGTCAGATTACTATGGCTACACCTTC
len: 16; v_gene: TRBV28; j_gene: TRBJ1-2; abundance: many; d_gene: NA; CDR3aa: CASSLPNRGADYGYTF; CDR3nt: TGTGCCAGCAGTCTACCAAATAGGGGAGCGGACTATGGCTACACCTTC
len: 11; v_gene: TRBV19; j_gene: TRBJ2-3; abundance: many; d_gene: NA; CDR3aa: CASSRGDTQYF; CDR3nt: TGTGCCAGTTCCCGAGGAGATACGCAGTATTTT
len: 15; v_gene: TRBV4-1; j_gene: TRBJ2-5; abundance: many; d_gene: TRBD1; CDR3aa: CASSQVDRVQETQYF; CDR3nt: TGCGCCAGCAGCCAAGTTGACAGGGTCCAAGAGACCCAGTACTTC
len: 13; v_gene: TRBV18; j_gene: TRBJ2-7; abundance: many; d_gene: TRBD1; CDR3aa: CASSNRDRGEQYF; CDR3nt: TGTGCCAGCTCTAACCGGGACAGGGGCGAGCAGTACTTC
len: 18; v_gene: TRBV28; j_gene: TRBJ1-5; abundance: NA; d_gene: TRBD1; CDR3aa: CASSLFGQGARSNQPQHF; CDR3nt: TGTGCCAGCAGTTTATTCGGACAGGGGGCGAGAAGCAATCAGCCCCAGCATTTT
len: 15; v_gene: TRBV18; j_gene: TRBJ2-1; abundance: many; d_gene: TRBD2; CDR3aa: CASSPTSSGRGEQFF; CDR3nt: TGTGCCAGCTCACCAACGTCTAGCGGAAGGGGTGAGCAGTTCTTC
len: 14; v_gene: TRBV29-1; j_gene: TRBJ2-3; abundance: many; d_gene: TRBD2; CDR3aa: CSVASSGRIDTQYF; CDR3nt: TGCAGCGTAGCCTCTAGCGGGAGGATAGATACGCAGTATTTT
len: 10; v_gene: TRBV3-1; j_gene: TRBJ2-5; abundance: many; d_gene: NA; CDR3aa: CASSRETQYF; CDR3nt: TGTGCCAGCAGCCGAGAGACCCAGTACTTC
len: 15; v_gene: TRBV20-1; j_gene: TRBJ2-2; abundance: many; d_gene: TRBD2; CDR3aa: CSALDLSGGTGELFF; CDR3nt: TGCAGTGCGTTAGACTTAAGCGGGGGCACCGGGGAGCTGTTTTTT
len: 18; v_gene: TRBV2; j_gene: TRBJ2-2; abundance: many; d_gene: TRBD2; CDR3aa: CASSAWTSGRANTGELFF; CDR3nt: TGTGCCAGCAGTGCCTGGACTAGCGGGAGGGCGAACACCGGGGAGCTGTTTTTT
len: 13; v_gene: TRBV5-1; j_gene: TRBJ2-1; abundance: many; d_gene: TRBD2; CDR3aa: CASSPGLENEQFF; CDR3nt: TGCGCCAGCAGCCCCGGACTAGAGAATGAGCAGTTCTTC
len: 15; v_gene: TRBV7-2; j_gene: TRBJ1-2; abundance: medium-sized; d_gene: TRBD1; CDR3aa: CASSSWTGGAFGYTF; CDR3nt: TGTGCCAGCAGCTCCTGGACAGGGGGCGCTTTCGGCTACACCTTC
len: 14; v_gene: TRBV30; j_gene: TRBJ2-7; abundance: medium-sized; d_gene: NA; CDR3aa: CAWSVQGRSYEQYF; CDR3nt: TGTGCCTGGAGTGTACAGGGGAGGTCCTACGAGCAGTACTTC
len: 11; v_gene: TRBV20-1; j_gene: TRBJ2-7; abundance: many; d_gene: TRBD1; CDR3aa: CSAVDRGKQYF; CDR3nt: TGCAGTGCTGTGGACAGGGGAAAGCAGTACTTC
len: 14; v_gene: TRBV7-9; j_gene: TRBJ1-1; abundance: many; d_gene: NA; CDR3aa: CASSLGEVVPEAFF; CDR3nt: TGTGCCAGCAGCTTAGGGGAAGTCGTCCCTGAAGCTTTCTTT
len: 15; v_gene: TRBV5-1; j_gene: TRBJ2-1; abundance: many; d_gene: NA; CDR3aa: CASSLAWRRYNEQFF; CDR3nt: TGCGCCAGCAGCTTGGCTTGGCGGAGATACAATGAGCAGTTCTTC
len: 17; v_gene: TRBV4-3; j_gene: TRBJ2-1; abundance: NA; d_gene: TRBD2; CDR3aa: CASSQVSGGRSYNEQFF; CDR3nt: TGCGCCAGCAGCCAAGTCTCTGGCGGGAGGTCCTACAATGAGCAGTTCTTC
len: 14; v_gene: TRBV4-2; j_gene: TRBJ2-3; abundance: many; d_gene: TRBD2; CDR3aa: CASSESYGGDTQYF; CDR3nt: TGTGCCAGCAGCGAGAGTTACGGGGGGGATACGCAGTATTTT
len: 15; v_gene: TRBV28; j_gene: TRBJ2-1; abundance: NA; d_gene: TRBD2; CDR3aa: CASGLAGGSYNEQFF; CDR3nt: TGTGCCAGTGGACTAGCGGGGGGCTCCTACAATGAGCAGTTCTTC
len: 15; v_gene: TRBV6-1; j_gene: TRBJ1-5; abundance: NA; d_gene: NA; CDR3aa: CATSGVRDSNQPQHF; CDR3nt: TGTGCCACCTCAGGGGTCCGGGACAGCAATCAGCCCCAGCATTTT
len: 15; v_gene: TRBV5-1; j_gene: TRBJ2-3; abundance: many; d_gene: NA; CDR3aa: CASSLSPTSTDTQYF; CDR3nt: TGCGCCAGCAGCTTATCCCCGACTAGCACAGATACGCAGTATTTT
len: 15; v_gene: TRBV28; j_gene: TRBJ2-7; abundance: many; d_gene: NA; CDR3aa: CASSFRLLGAYEQYF; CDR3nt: TGTGCCAGCAGTTTCAGACTATTGGGAGCGTACGAGCAGTACTTC
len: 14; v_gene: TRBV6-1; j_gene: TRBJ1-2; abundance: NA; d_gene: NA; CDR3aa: CASSSNDTANGYTF; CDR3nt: TGTGCCAGCAGTTCAAATGATACGGCGAACGGCTACACCTTC
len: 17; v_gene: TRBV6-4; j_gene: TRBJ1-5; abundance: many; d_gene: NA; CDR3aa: CASSDSRRRLPNQPQHF; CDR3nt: TGTGCCAGCAGTGACTCGCGTAGGCGGCTACCGAATCAGCCCCAGCATTTT
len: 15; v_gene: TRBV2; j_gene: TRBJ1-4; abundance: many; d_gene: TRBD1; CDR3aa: CASSGDRGVGGKLFF; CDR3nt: TGTGCCAGCAGTGGGGACAGGGGCGTTGGGGGAAAACTGTTTTTT
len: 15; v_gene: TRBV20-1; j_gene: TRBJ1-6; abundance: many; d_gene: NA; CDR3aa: CSARDPQGPSSPLHF; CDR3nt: TGCAGTGCTAGGGATCCGCAGGGGCCCTCTTCACCCCTCCACTTT
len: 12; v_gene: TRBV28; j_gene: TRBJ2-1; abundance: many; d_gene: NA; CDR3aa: CASSLVGSEQFF; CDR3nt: TGTGCCAGCAGTTTAGTCGGGAGTGAGCAGTTCTTC
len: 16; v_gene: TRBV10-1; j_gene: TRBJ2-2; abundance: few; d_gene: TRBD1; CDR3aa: CASSEYRDRDTGELFF; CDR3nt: TGCGCCAGCAGCGAATACCGGGACAGGGACACCGGGGAGCTGTTTTTT